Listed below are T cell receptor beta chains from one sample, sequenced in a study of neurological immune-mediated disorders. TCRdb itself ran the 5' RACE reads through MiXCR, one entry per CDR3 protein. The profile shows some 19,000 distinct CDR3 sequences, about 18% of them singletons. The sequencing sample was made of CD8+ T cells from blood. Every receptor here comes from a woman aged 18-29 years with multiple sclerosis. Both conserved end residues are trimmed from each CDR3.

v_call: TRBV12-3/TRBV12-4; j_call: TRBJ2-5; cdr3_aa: ASSQGGGETQY
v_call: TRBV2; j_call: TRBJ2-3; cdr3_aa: ASGTGDSTDTQY
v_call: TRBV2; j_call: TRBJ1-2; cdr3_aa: ASSNPTDRGRRNYGYT
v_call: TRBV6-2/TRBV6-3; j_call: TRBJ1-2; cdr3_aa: ASSPRGQILEGRYGYT
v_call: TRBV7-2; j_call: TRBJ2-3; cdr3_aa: ASSWPMEFVADTQY
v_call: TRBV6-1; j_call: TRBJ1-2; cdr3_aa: ASSEGPGTYGYT
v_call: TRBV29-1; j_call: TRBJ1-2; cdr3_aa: SVDDRPLTYGYT
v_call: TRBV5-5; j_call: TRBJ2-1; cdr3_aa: ASSLAGAYNEQF
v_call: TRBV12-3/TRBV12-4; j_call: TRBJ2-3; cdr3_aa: ASSLTISSTDTQY
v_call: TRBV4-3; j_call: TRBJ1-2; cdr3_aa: ASSQDRAARSYGYT
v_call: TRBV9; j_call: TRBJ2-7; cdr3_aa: ASSVAGGGPPYEQY
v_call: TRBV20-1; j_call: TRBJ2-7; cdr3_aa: SARGRWNYEQY
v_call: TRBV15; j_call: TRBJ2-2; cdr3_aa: ATSRDGSHTGELF
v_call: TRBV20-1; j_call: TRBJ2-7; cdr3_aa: SARDLAKYEQY
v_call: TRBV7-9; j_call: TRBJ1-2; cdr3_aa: ASSLPTINYGYT
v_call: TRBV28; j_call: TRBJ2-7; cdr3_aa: ASSFRNNYEQY
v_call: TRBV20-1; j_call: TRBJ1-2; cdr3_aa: SASSLGANYGYT
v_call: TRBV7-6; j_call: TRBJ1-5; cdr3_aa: ASSPRTGVRQPQH
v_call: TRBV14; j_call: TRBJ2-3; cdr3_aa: ASRRATGFGATDTQY
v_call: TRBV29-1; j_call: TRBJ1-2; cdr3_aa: SVEDWEGLGYT
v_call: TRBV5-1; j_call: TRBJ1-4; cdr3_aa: ASSSTGKEANEKLF
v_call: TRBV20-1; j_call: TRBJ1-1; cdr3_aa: SARDQASEAF
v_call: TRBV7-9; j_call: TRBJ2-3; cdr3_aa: ASSQGTGGYTDTQY